This TCR beta chain was retrieved from a study of T-cell memory formation after mild COVID-19 (dated by TCRdb to about 2021). Notes on the research overall: TCR sequence clusters from the two donors were found to be largely donor specific. Two young, previously healthy adult volunteers made up the cohort, one male and one female. T-cell clones expanding and contracting after mild COVID-19 in two donors were tracked by longitudinal TCRalpha and TCRbeta repertoire sequencing.

Study-wide findings and limitations: SARS-CoV-2 specificity was not confirmed for the second-wave clones peaking on day 37. The study covered only a couple of mild cases, and larger cohorts including severe cases with pre-infection samples were considered necessary. Some responding clones were found in pre-infection memory, which suggests that pre-existing cross-reactive memory T cells took part in the SARS-CoV-2 response. Clones that contracted from day 15 to 85 showed balanced CD4/CD8 phenotypes, whereas a second wave of clones that expanded from day 15 to 37 leaned towards CD4+. Contracting CD4+ clones were located mainly in the CM and EM memory subsets, whereas CD8+ clones were found to be enriched in EMRA.

The CDR3 holds 13 amino acids from the cysteine to the phenylalanine. The read is trimmed to its CDR3 DNA, 39 bases read in frame from base 1. CDR1 and CDR2 (LGHNA, YSLEER) derive from the germline V gene. The junction carries 7 bases between V and J, which are trimmed by 1 base and 3 bases respectively. Sequenced using an Illumina NovaSeq 6000. TCRalpha and TCRbeta cDNA libraries were built by 5'RACE with constant-segment primers, adding sample barcodes and unique molecular identifiers. Trizol reagent was used to extract RNA from every sample. Amplification of the libraries took two PCR steps, and the second step added a second sample barcode plus Illumina TruSeq adapters. Sequencing of libraries was performed on an Illumina NovaSeq with 2 x 150 bp paired-end reads. The authors' pipeline ran thus. The reads were demultiplexed and collapsed into UMI-guided consensus sequences using migec v1.2.7. Using mixcr v2.1.11, UMI consensuses were aligned to TRA and TRB V and J templates and then assembled into clonotypes. A clonotype was counted as expanded or contracted only when both edgeR and NoisET called the clonotype significant, with the noise models trained on biological replicates. For edgeR calls, a false discovery rate-adjusted p below 0.01 and a log2 fold-change threshold of 1 were applied. As an exploratory analysis of dynamics, max-normalized trajectories of the 1000 most abundant clonotypes were examined with PCA combined with hierarchical clustering. Separately sequenced CD4+ and CD8+ repertoires were used to assign a CD4 or CD8 phenotype to each responding clone. TCRdb redid the processing of the public reads, applying fastp at Q25 and MiXCR, and retained in-frame beta chains. Here each entry gathers all rows of one CDR3 protein and keeps the most common genes and DNA. TCRdb, rather than the study authors, made the V and J calls. The sample includes some 86,000 distinct CDR3 sequences, with roughly 25% observed a single time. The ten largest clones take up 42% of the sample.

Ficoll-Paque density gradient centrifugation was the method used to isolate PBMCs. Remarks on this clonotype: This clone's antigen is unknown. No base quality values were provided; no much bigger clone lies one nucleotide off.

The rearrangement combines TRBV4-3 with TRBJ2-7; TRBD1 is possibly the D segment (6 matching bases). The receptor's source is a man between 18 and 35 years old who had mild COVID-19 (a few samples of this study predate the infection). The sample titles of this study are shuffled in the database, so cell type and time point are left out; the donor was told from shared clones. The specimen was PBMCs or a T cell subset sorted from them (not recorded which). The DNA sequence is TGCGCCAGCAGCCAAGGGACAGACTACGAGCAGTACTTC. Its protein is CASSQGTDYEQYF.